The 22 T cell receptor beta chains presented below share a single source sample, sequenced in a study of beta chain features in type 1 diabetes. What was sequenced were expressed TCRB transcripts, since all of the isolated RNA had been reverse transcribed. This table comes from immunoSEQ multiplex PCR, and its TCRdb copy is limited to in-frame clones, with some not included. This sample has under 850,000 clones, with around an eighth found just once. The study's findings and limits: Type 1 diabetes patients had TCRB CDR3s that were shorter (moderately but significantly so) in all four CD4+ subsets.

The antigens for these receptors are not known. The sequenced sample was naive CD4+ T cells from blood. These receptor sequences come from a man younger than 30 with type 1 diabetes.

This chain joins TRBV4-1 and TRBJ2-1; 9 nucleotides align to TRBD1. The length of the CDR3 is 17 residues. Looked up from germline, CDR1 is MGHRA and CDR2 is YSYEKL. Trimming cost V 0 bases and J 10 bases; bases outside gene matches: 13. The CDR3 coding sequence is TGCGCCAGCAGCCAAGATTCATCGGACAGGGGTTTCCCCGAGCAGTTCTTC. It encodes CASSQDSSDRGFPEQFF.

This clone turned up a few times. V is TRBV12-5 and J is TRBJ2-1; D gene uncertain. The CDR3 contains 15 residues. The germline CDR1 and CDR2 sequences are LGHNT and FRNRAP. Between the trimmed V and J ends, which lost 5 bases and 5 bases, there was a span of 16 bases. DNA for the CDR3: TGTGCTAGTGGTCTGACTCTGCCGCAGGACAATGAGCAGTTCTTC. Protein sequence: CASGLTLPQDNEQFF.

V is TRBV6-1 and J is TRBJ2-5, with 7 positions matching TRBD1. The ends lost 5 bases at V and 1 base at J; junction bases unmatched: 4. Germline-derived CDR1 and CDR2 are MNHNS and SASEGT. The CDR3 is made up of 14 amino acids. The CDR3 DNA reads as TGTGCCAGCAGTCTACAGGGGTTCCAAGAGACCCAGTACTTC. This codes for CASSLQGFQETQYF.

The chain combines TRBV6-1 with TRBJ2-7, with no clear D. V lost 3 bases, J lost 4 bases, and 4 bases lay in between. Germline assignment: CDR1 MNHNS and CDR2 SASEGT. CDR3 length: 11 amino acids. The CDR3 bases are TGTGCCAGCAGTGATAGGTACGAGCAGTACTTC. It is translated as CASSDRYEQYF.

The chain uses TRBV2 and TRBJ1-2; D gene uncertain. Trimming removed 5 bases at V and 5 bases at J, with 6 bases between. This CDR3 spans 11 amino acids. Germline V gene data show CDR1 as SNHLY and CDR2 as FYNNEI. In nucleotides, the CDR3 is TGTGCCAGCAGTTGGGGATATGGCTACACCTTC. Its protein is CASSWGYGYTF.

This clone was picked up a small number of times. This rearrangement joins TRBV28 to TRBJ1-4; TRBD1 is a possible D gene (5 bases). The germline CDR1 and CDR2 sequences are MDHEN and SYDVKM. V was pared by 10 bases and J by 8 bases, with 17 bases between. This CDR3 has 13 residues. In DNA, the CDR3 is TGTGCCATCACGTCCCGGGGCCTCGAAAAACTGTTTTTT. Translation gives CAITSRGLEKLFF.

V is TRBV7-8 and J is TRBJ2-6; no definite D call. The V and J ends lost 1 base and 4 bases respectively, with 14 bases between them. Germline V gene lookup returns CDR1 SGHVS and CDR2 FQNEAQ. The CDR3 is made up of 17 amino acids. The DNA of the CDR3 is TGTGCCAGCAGCTTAGACGGAAGGGTGCAAGGGGCCAACGTCCTGACTTTC. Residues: CASSLDGRVQGANVLTF. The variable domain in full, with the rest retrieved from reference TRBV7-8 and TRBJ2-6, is GAGVSQSPRYKVAKRGQDVALRCDPISGHVSLFWYQQALGQGPEFLTYFQNEAQLDKSGLPSDRFFAERPEGSVSTLKIQRTQQEDSAVYLCASSLDGRVQGANVLTFGAGSRLTVL.

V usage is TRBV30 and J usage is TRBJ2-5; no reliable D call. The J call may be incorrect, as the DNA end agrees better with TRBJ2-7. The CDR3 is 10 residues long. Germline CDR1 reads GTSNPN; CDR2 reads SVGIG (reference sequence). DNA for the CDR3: TGTGCCTGGAGTATTGACGAGCAGTACTTC. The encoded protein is CAWSIDEQYF.

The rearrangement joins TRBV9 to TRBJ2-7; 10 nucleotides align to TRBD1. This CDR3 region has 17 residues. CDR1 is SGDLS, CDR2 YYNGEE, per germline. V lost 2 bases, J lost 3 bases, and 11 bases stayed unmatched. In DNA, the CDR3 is TGTGCCAGCAGCGTGGCCCTTCGTGGACAGGGGGACTACGAGCAGTACTTC. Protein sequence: CASSVALRGQGDYEQYF.

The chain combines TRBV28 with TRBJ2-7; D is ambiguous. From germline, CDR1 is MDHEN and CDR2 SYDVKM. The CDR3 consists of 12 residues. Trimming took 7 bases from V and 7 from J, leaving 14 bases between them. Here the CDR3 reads CASTPGPREQYF. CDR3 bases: TGTGCCAGCACTCCGGGCCCTCGGGAGCAGTACTTC.

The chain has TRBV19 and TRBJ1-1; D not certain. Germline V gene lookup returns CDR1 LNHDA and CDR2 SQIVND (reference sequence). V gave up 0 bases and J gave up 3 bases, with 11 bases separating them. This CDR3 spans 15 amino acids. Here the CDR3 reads CASSIDAGADTEAFF. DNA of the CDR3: TGTGCCAGTAGTATAGATGCAGGAGCGGACACTGAAGCTTTCTTT.

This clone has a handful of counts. In nucleotides, the CDR3 is TGTGCCAGCAAGACGACACAGGGATATAATTCACCCCTCCACTTT. This sequence encodes CASKTTQGYNSPLHF. The chain couples TRBV6-5 to TRBJ1-6, with a possible D match to TRBD1 (6 bases). Trimming removed 7 bases at V and 4 bases at J, with 14 bases between. The CDR3 is 15 amino acids. Germline V gene data show CDR1 as MNHEY and CDR2 as SVGAGI.

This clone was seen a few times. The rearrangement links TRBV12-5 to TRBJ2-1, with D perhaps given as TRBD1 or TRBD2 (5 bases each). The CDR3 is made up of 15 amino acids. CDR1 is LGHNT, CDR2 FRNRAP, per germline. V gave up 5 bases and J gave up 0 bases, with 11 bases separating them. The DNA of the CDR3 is TGTGCTAGTGGTCCGGGACGGAGCTCCTACAATGAGCAGTTCTTC. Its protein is CASGPGRSSYNEQFF.

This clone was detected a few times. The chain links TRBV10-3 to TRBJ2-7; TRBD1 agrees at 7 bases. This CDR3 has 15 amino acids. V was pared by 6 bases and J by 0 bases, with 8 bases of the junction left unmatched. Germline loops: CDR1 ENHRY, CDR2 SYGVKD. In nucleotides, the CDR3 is TGTGCCATCAGCAGGGACAGCCTTTACTCCTACGAGCAGTACTTC. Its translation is CAISRDSLYSYEQYF.

The CDR3 region is CASSASGGNEQFF. The DNA of the CDR3 is TGTGCCAGCAGTGCCTCGGGTGGGAATGAGCAGTTCTTC. The V call is TRBV6-1, the J call TRBJ2-1; D call uncertain. Trimming stripped 4 bases from V and 7 bases from J, with 11 bases between. This CDR3 contains 13 residues. CDR1 MNHNS and CDR2 SASEGT come from the germline V gene.

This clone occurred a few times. The CDR3 DNA sequence: TGCGCCAGCAGCTTGGCCCGGACAGCCTCCGGGGAGCTGTTTTTT. Translated: CASSLARTASGELFF. The chain is built from TRBV5-1 and TRBJ2-2, with a tentative D call TRBD1 (6 bases). This CDR3 is 15 amino acids long. The V gene's germline CDR1 is SGHRS and CDR2 YFSETQ. The V gene lost 0 bases and the J gene lost 6 bases, with 12 bases spanning the gap.

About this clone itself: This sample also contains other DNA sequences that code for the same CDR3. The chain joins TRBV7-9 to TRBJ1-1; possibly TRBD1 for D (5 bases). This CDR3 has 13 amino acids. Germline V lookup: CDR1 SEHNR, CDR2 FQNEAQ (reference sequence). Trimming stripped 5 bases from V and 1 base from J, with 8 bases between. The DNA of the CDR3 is TGTGCCAGCAGCCTCAGGGAGAACACTGAAGCTTTCTTT. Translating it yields CASSLRENTEAFF.

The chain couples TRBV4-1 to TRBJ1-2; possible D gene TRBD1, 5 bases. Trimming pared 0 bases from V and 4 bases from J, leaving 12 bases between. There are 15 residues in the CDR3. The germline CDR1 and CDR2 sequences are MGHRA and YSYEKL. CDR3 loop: CASSQDSGQAYGYTF. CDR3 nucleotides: TGCGCCAGCAGCCAAGATTCGGGGCAGGCCTATGGCTACACCTTC.

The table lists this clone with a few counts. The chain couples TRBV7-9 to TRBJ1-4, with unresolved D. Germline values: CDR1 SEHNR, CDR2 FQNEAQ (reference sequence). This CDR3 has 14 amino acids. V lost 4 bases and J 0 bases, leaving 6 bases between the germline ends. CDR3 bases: TGTGCCAGCAGCTCGGTTGCAACTAATGAAAAACTGTTTTTT. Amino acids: CASSSVATNEKLFF.

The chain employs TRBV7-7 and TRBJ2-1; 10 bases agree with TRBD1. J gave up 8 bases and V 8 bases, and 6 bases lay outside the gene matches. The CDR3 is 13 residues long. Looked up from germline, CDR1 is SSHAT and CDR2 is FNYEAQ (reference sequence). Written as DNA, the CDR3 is TGTGCCAGCGGGACAGGGGAACGCGATGAGCAGTTCTTC. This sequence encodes CASGTGERDEQFF.

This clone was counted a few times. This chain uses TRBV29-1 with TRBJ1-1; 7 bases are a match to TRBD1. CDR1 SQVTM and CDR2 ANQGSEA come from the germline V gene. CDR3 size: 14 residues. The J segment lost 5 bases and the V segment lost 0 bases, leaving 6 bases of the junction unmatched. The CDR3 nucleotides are TGCAGCGTTGAAGAAGGGGGCGCGGGAACTGAAGCTTTCTTT. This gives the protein CSVEEGGAGTEAFF. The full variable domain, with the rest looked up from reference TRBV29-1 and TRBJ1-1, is SAVISQKPSRDICQRGTSLTIQCQVDSQVTMMFWYRQQPGQSLTLIATANQGSEATYESGFVIDKFPISRPNLTFSTLTVSNMSPEDSSIYLCSVEEGGAGTEAFFGQGTRLTVV.

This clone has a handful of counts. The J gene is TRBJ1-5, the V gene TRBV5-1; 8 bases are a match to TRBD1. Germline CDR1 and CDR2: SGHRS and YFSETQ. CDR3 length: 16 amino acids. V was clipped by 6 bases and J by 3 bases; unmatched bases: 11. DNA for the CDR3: TGCGCCAGCACTTGGACAGGACAGGGCGTCAATCAGCCCCAGCATTTT. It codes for CASTWTGQGVNQPQHF.